The 25 T cell receptor beta chains below come from one sample, sequenced in a study of shared clonotypes between healthy human individuals. The table came from immunoSEQ multiplex PCR; TCRdb's copy has only in-frame clones and leaves some out. The sample includes 950,000 to 1,300,000 clones, roughly 80% seen only once; the top ten take about 1.5%. Sample: memory CD4+ T cells sorted from blood. Subset of the sample: CD45RA-negative fraction. The origin of the receptors is a man between 18 and 29 years old in good health.

The chain couples TRBV10-2 to TRBJ2-2; 11 nucleotides match TRBD2. V was clipped by 8 bases and J by 7 bases; unmatched bases: 6. Germline V lookup: CDR1 WSHSY, CDR2 SAAADI. The CDR3 sequence is 14 residues long. The CDR3 DNA follows: TGCGCCAGCCTTAGCGGGAGGGCCAACGGGGAGCTGTTTTTT. Translation gives CASLSGRANGELFF.

This clone was seen a handful of times. The gene calls are TRBV5-1 and TRBJ1-4, with D possibly being TRBD1 (6 bases). The germline CDR1 and CDR2 sequences are SGHRS and YFSETQ. V lost 4 bases and J 6 bases, leaving 16 bases between the germline ends. The CDR3 is made up of 15 amino acids. The CDR3 loop reads CASSHTGTPDEKLFF. The CDR3 DNA reads as TGCGCCAGCAGCCACACCGGGACACCGGATGAAAAACTGTTTTTT.

This clone came up many times. This chain links TRBV18 with TRBJ1-5; 9 positions match TRBD1. Germline loops: CDR1 KGHSH, CDR2 LQKENI. V shed 5 bases and J 6 bases; nucleotides not matched to a gene: 8. This CDR3 contains 15 residues. The DNA for the CDR3 is TGTGCCAGCTCAGGGACACAGGGGGCTGCTCAGCCCCAGCATTTT. Protein sequence: CASSGTQGAAQPQHF.

About this clone itself: Given a much more abundant clone one base away, this may be a read error. The same CDR3 also results from other DNA sequences found in this sample. The CDR3 region has the DNA TGTGCCAGCAGCGTAGGGGCTAACTATGGCTACACCTTC. Protein: CASSVGANYGYTF. The chain recombines TRBV9 with TRBJ1-2; no reliable D call. CDR3 length: 13 residues. V was pared by 0 bases and J by 0 bases, with 3 bases between. Germline V gene sequence: CDR1 SGDLS, CDR2 YYNGEE.

The J gene is TRBJ2-5, the V gene TRBV9; 11 bases map to TRBD2. The germline gives CDR1 SGDLS, CDR2 YYNGEE. The CDR3 is 16 amino acids. Trimming cost V 3 bases and J 5 bases; bases outside gene matches: 9. This CDR3 reads CASSEFLAGGPETQYF. In DNA form, the CDR3 reads TGTGCCAGCAGCGAATTTTTAGCGGGAGGGCCGGAGACCCAGTACTTC.

This clone has at least ten counts. This chain uses TRBV5-1 with TRBJ2-1; TRBD2 is a possible D gene (6 bases). This CDR3 contains 14 residues. From germline, CDR1 is SGHRS and CDR2 YFSETQ. Trimming left V 4 bases short and J 7 bases short, with 15 bases between. CDR3 in DNA: TGCGCCAGCAGCACCCGGGGGTCGGGTAATGAGCAGTTCTTC. It is translated as CASSTRGSGNEQFF.

The rearrangement uses TRBV29-1 and TRBJ2-1; 8 bases map to TRBD2. V shed 7 bases and J 8 bases; nucleotides not matched to a gene: 13. The germline CDR1 and CDR2 sequences are SQVTM and ANQGSEA. The length of the CDR3 is 14 residues. In DNA, the CDR3 is TGCAGCGCCGGAAACGGTGGACTAGCCCATGAGCAGTTCTTC. As protein: CSAGNGGLAHEQFF.

The V gene is TRBV7-2, the J gene TRBJ1-2; a weak D match, TRBD1 (6 bases). Germline V gene lookup returns CDR1 SGHTA and CDR2 FQGNSA. Trimming pared 2 bases from V and 2 bases from J, leaving 15 bases between. The CDR3 has 16 amino acids. The CDR3 protein is CASSLSPLRGNYGYTF. CDR3 sequence (DNA): TGTGCCAGCAGCTTATCTCCCCTAAGGGGGAACTATGGCTACACCTTC.

The V gene is TRBV19, the J gene TRBJ1-5, with D perhaps TRBD1 (5 bases). The V gene's germline CDR1 is LNHDA and CDR2 SQIVND (reference sequence). This CDR3 region has 13 residues. Trimming left V 10 bases short and J 4 bases short, with 14 bases between. The CDR3 loop reads CATRGAMNQPQHF. The DNA for the CDR3 is TGTGCCACCCGAGGGGCAATGAATCAGCCCCAGCATTTT.

The chain joins TRBV6-1 to TRBJ2-7; 7 bases map to TRBD1. CDR1 and CDR2 from the germline V gene are MNHNS and SASEGT. The CDR3 totals 12 residues. Trimming at V came to 10 bases and at J to 3 bases, leaving 6 bases not matched to a gene. DNA of the CDR3: TGTGCCATCGGGACAGCAGTCTACGAGCAGTACTTC. This translates into CAIGTAVYEQYF.

The sample holds a few counts of this clone. The chain has TRBV23-1 and TRBJ2-6; possible D gene TRBD1, 6 bases. TRBV23-1 is identified as an open reading frame with a role that is uncertain. The CDR3 sequence is 19 residues long. The germline V and J ends were trimmed by 0 bases and 1 base, with 16 bases remaining between them. CDR3 DNA sequence: TGCGCCAGCAGTCAATCCCCAAAACGAACAGGGTCTGGGGCCAACGTCCTGACTTTC. Translation: CASSQSPKRTGSGANVLTF.

The J gene is TRBJ1-2, the V gene TRBV7-8, with 7 bases that match TRBD1. Germline V CDR1 and CDR2: SGHVS, FQNEAQ. J lost 1 base, V lost 4 bases, and 6 bases had no gene match. CDR3 length: 15 amino acids. The CDR3 region has the DNA TGTGCCAGCAGCTCCTCGGGGACAGTTAACTATGGCTACACCTTC. It codes for CASSSSGTVNYGYTF.

The J gene is TRBJ2-2, the V gene TRBV4-3; D uncertain. This CDR3 is 13 amino acids long. Trimming removed 5 bases at V and 4 bases at J, with 8 bases between. Germline V lookup: CDR1 LGHNA, CDR2 YSLEER. CDR3 DNA: TGCGCCAGCAGCACGGACGGCACCGGGGAGCTGTTTTTT. Translation: CASSTDGTGELFF.

The V gene is TRBV28, the J gene TRBJ1-5, with D tentatively TRBD1 (5 bases). The CDR3 contains 14 residues. V shed 2 bases and J shed 7 bases, with 12 bases lying between them. Germline-derived CDR1 and CDR2 are MDHEN and SYDVKM. The CDR3 region is CASSLVGGGQPQHF. The DNA for the CDR3 is TGTGCCAGCAGTTTAGTTGGGGGAGGGCAGCCCCAGCATTTT.

The V gene is TRBV5-5, the J gene TRBJ1-2, with D hard to call. There are 11 residues in the CDR3. The ends were cut back, 6 bases at V and 4 bases at J, with 7 bases in the middle. CDR1 is SGHKS, CDR2 YYEKEE, per germline (reference sequence). The CDR3 DNA reads TGTGCCAGCAATGCAGCCTATGGCTACACCTTC. It codes for CASNAAYGYTF.

This clone occurred a few times. This specimen includes other DNA sequences encoding the same CDR3. V usage is TRBV18 and J usage is TRBJ2-7, with D possibly matching TRBD2 (5 bases). The length of the CDR3 is 14 residues. The germline CDR1 and CDR2 sequences are KGHSH and LQKENI. V was pared by 6 bases and J by 1 base, with 13 bases between. The DNA for the CDR3 is TGTGCCAGCTCTCCCAGGACTGGTTCCTACGAGCAGTACTTC. Translated, it gives CASSPRTGSYEQYF.

This clone appeared once. The chain links TRBV7-6 to TRBJ2-2, with TRBD2 as a possible D gene (6 bases). Looked up from germline, CDR1 is SGHVS and CDR2 is FNYEAQ. V was cut by 6 bases and J by 3 bases, with 11 bases left in between. This CDR3 is built from 14 residues. The CDR3 spells CASRWEVYTGELFF. CDR3 DNA: TGTGCCAGCAGGTGGGAGGTATACACCGGGGAGCTGTTTTTT. The full variable domain, in which reference TRBV7-6 and TRBJ2-2 provide the parts outside the CDR3, is GAGVSQSPRYKVTKRGQDVALRCDPISGHVSLYWYRQALGQGPEFLTYFNYEAQQDKSGLPNDRFSAERPEGSISTLTIQRTEQRDSAMYRCASRWEVYTGELFFGEGSRLTVL.

The rearrangement links TRBV5-8 to TRBJ2-5; D call uncertain. The length of the CDR3 is 13 residues. Germline V gene sequence: CDR1 SGHTS, CDR2 YDEGEE. V dropped 1 base and J dropped 0 bases, with 4 bases sitting between them. This CDR3 is CASSLTYQETQYF. Here the CDR3 DNA reads TGTGCCAGCAGCTTGACGTACCAAGAGACCCAGTACTTC.

This chain connects TRBV14 to TRBJ2-5; 7 positions match TRBD2. V shed 4 bases and J 2 bases; nucleotides not matched to a gene: 10. Germline V lookup: CDR1 SGHDN, CDR2 FVKESK. The CDR3 is made up of 16 amino acids. The CDR3 sequence is CASSLYSGGIQETQYF. The CDR3 DNA is TGTGCCAGCAGCCTCTACTCGGGAGGCATTCAAGAGACCCAGTACTTC.

V and J are TRBV5-1 and TRBJ2-6; D is uncertain. V shed 4 bases and J shed 4 bases, with 6 bases lying between them. CDR1 is SGHRS and CDR2 is YFSETQ in the germline V gene. The CDR3 sequence is 13 residues long. For the CDR3, the DNA is TGCGCCAGCAGCGGCTCCGGGGCCAACGTCCTGACTTTC. Its protein is CASSGSGANVLTF. Based on the CDR3 plus reference TRBV5-1 and TRBJ2-6, the full variable domain is KAGVTQTPRYLIKTRGQQVTLSCSPISGHRSVSWYQQTPGQGLQFLFEYFSETQRNKGNFPGRFSGRQFSNSRSEMNVSTLELGDSALYLCASSGSGANVLTFGAGSRLTVL.

This clone appeared a few times. This rearrangement joins TRBV6-6 to TRBJ2-7, with 7 bases fitting TRBD1. The CDR3 length is 15 residues. Trimming at V came to 6 bases and at J to 3 bases, leaving 11 bases not matched to a gene. The germline gives CDR1 MNHNY, CDR2 SVGAGI (reference sequence). Here the CDR3 reads CASRPRQGNYYEQYF. The CDR3 coding sequence is TGTGCCAGCAGGCCCCGACAGGGTAATTACTACGAGCAGTACTTC.

The V and J genes are TRBV29-1 and TRBJ1-1; tentative D call: TRBD1 (5 bases). CDR1 SQVTM and CDR2 ANQGSEA come from the germline V gene. Trimming left V 5 bases short and J 2 bases short, with 15 bases between. The CDR3 sequence is 14 residues long. The CDR3 sequence: CSVWQGRENTEAFF. In DNA, the CDR3 is TGCAGCGTTTGGCAGGGTAGGGAAAACACTGAAGCTTTCTTT. Filled out from reference TRBV29-1 and TRBJ1-1, the complete variable domain reads SAVISQKPSRDICQRGTSLTIQCQVDSQVTMMFWYRQQPGQSLTLIATANQGSEATYESGFVIDKFPISRPNLTFSTLTVSNMSPEDSSIYLCSVWQGRENTEAFFGQGTRLTVV.

This chain uses TRBV6-6 with TRBJ1-5, with a tentative D call TRBD1 (6 bases). V dropped 7 bases and J dropped 1 base, with 14 bases sitting between them. Germline V lookup: CDR1 MNHNY, CDR2 SVGAGI (reference sequence). CDR3 length: 15 residues. CDR3 sequence (DNA): TGTGCCAGCACCAAAGGGGGGCCAAGCAATCAGCCCCAGCATTTT. This gives the protein CASTKGGPSNQPQHF.

The genes are TRBV4-3 and TRBJ2-6; D possibly corresponds to TRBD1 (6 bases). Germline V gene sequence: CDR1 LGHNA, CDR2 YSLEER. This CDR3 comprises 16 residues. With 1 base removed from V and 2 bases from J, the gap between germline ends came to 9 bases. CDR3 region: CASSQGAGAGANVLTF. For the CDR3, the DNA is TGCGCCAGCAGCCAAGGGGCAGGGGCTGGGGCCAACGTCCTGACTTTC.

With respect to this clone: The same CDR3 can be traced to other DNA sequences in this sample. This chain links TRBV10-1 with TRBJ1-2; tentative D call: TRBD1 (6 bases). The CDR3 loop spans 18 amino acids. V lost 3 bases to trimming and J lost 0 bases, with 20 bases between them. The germline V gene has CDR1 WNHNN and CDR2 SYGVQD (reference sequence). This CDR3 is CASSDSWAGERTNYGYTF. The CDR3 DNA reads TGCGCCAGCAGTGATAGTTGGGCAGGGGAGAGGACTAACTATGGCTACACCTTC.